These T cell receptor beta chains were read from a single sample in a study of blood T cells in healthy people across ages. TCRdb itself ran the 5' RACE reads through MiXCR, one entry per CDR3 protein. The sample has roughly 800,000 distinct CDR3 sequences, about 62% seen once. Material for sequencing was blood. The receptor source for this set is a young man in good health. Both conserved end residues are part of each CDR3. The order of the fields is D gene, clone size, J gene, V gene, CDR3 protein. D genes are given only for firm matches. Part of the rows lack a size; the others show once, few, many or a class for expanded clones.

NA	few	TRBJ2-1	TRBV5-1	CASSLTGVDNNEQFF
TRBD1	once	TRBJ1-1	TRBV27	CASSATVPGTATNTEAFF
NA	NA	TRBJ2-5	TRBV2	CASSDVSQETQYF
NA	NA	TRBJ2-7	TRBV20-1	CSAPLDSSYEQYF
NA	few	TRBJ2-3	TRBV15	CATSRARNTQYF
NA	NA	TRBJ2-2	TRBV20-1	CSAGSRKNTGELFF
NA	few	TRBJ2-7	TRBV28	CASIGPISSYEQYF
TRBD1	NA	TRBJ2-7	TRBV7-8	CASTITGDPYEQYF
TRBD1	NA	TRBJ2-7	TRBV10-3	CAISGQGAYEQYF
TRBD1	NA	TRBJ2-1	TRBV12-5	CASGLGQGSYNEQFF
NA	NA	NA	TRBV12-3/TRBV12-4	CASSPASEGNEQYF
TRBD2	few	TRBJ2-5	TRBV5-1	CASSYGLVGGETQYF
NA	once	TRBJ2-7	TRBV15	CATSSGEYYEQYF
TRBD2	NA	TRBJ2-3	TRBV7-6	CASSALAGDADTQYF
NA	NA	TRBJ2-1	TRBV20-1	CSAATRDRYNEQFF
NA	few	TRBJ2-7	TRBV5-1	CASSLLTLGAYEQYF
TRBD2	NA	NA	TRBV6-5	CASSYQTSGSYEQYF
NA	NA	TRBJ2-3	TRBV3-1	CASSQDGYLDQTDTQYF
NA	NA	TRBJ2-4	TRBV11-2	CASSLDRPHIQYF
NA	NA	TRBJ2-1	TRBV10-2	CASSEGPGSDDQLF